This T cell receptor beta chain came from a study of blood T cell repertoires in COVID-19. Sequenced by immunoSEQ multiplex PCR; TCRdb stores in-frame clones only, minus some. The table lists nearly 200,000 clones, approximately 82% of them singletons, with around 6.9% in the top ten. V lost 3 bases and J 7 bases, leaving 18 bases between the germline ends. The CDR3 spans 16 residues. CDR1 is LNHDA, CDR2 SQIVND, per germline (reference sequence). The gene calls are TRBV19 and TRBJ2-2; D is perhaps TRBD2 (6 bases). The origin of this receptor is a human donor with acute or convalescent COVID-19. The donor label of this sample is uncertain. What was sequenced was peripheral blood. The CDR3 nucleotides read TGTGCCAGTAGTATCATATGGGGGAGGCAGGTCGGGGAGCTGTTTTTT. Protein sequence: CASSIIWGRQVGELFF.